The clone carrying this TCR beta chain was counted ten times or more. Its antigen is not identified. The study amplified the TCR beta CDR3 region from genomic DNA. This amplification was carried out by two rounds of multiplex PCR. Primers specific to each TRBV and TRBJ gene were used in first-round PCR. TCRdb re-analysed the multiplex PCR reads in MiXCR, keeping a single row per CDR3 protein. The top ten hold about a tenth of the sample, which has tens of thousands of distinct CDR3 sequences, around a third seen once. These data come from a study of prognosis after radiotherapy for stage I lung cancer. Study at large: Each non-small cell lung cancer patient was deemed medically inoperable. Whole-study findings and limits: Reportedly, the usage of TRBV and TRBJ genes was not the same in patients with and without metastases.

Germline CDR1 SGHTA, CDR2 FQGNSA. Trimming took 7 bases from V and 1 from J, leaving 16 bases between them. The length of the CDR3 is 16 residues. The receptor's source is a donor at least 50 years old with non-small cell lung cancer. Sequences were derived from PBMCs, sampled before or after stereotactic body radiation therapy (not recorded which). The chain has TRBV7-2 and TRBJ2-2; D remains unclear. DNA of the CDR3: TGTGCCAGCAAGTGGGGTGTAACTCTGAACACCGGGGAGCTGTTTTTT. It codes for CASKWGVTLNTGELFF.